Listed below are T cell receptor beta chains from one sample, sequenced in a study of blood T cell repertoires in COVID-19. Clones were sequenced by immunoSEQ multiplex PCR, and TCRdb holds only the in-frame ones, with some missing. The sample has approximately 140,000 clones; about 80% are singletons. The sample was PBMCs or T cells enriched from blood (not recorded which). The receptors come from a man between 35 and 55 years old with acute COVID-19. Both conserved end residues are part of each CDR3. Each record gives: clone size, V gene, D gene, CDR3 protein. The D gene is left open where the match is weak. Not all rows give a size; the values are once, few, many and, for expanded clones, a class.

>NA|TRBV9|NA
CDSQREACHEQYF
>NA|TRBV7-8|TRBD1
CASSNSGTGIYEQYF
>NA|TRBV3-1/TRBV3-2|NA
CASSQAPFKLFF
>NA|TRBV6-1|NA
CASSQPEGWEQFF
>NA|TRBV30|TRBD2
CAWSVRGGPDTGELFF
>few|TRBV6-1|NA
CASSEQGEQFF
>NA|TRBV5-8|NA
CATFRYSF
>NA|TRBV27|TRBD1
CASRVLTGGWYEQYF
>NA|TRBV27|NA
CASSPSVTDTQYF
>once|TRBV2|NA
CASSELRYSNQPQHF
>NA|TRBV5-1|NA
CASSLDNSGNTIYF
>few|TRBV2|NA
CASSGQGLETQYF
>NA|TRBV5-4|TRBD2
CASSLDGRPSYNEQFF
>once|TRBV9|TRBD1
CATSRGTGVTEAFF
>NA|TRBV6-2/TRBV6-3|NA
CASSYAGGQPQHF
>NA|TRBV3-1/TRBV3-2|TRBD2
CASSPRLAGYQETQYF
>NA|TRBV7-6|TRBD1
CASSLEPGQGNTGELFF
>NA|TRBV5-1|TRBD1
CASSPGQGRSYEQYF
>NA|TRBV6-5|NA
CASSYERQGEKLFF
>NA|TRBV6-6|NA
CASSLGQSGGTIYF
>few|TRBV6-5|TRBD1
CASSYQLDRVNEQYF